This record concerns one T cell receptor (beta chain) sequence. The antigen is not known. This specimen comes from a study of cytomegalovirus exposure and HLA in healthy donors. The PCR was carried out with 60 Vbeta primers and 13 Jbeta primers. TCRdb's table, derived via immunoSEQ multiplex PCR, lists solely in-frame clones and lacks some. Among roughly 120,000 clones listed, 81% were seen once. CDR3 length: 16 amino acids. CDR1 SGHNT and CDR2 YYREEE come from the germline V gene (reference sequence). General observations from the study: Analyses of presence/absence relied on an assumption of roughly uniform sequencing depth across donors.

The chain couples TRBV5-4 to TRBJ2-5; the D gene is possibly TRBD2 (7 bases). The J call could be wrong; TRBJ2-7 is a better fit for the DNA end. The sequenced sample consisted of PBMCs. The receptor was isolated from a woman aged 40 to 50 in good health and CMV-seronegative. CDR3 sequence (DNA): TGTGCCAGCAGCTCCAGTATGGGGGGGCGAGGCTACGAGCAGTACTTC. As protein: CASSSSMGGRGYEQYF.